This T cell receptor (beta chain) was captured in a study of CD8 T cells in ankylosing spondylitis (TCRdb year 2017). Describing the broader study: The study set out to find disease-linked TCR variants by profiling T cell receptor beta repertoires in ankylosing spondylitis patients and healthy donors. The whole study cohort included over a hundred healthy donors and roughly 24 ankylosing spondylitis patients. Samples of peripheral blood were taken, and for ankylosing spondylitis patients, synovial fluid was collected as well. On the study overall, not on this receptor specifically: The disease-linked clones showed a CD8+ phenotype and occurred at relatively low frequencies in peripheral blood. According to the report, matched synovial fluid samples from ankylosing spondylitis patients were significantly enriched for the disease-linked clones. Some TCR beta motif variants had previously been reported in synovial fluid and blood of reactive arthritis patients, which suggested common disease-initiation mechanisms. Blood from ankylosing spondylitis patients appeared to be characterized by a TCR beta motif composed of several highly homologous amino acid variants.

This clonotype was counted many times. Its antigen remains undetermined. No per-base quality is available; no much larger clone lies one base away. Trimming leaves V shorter by 4 bases and J shorter by 10 bases, with the junction holding 11 bases beyond the gene matches. The CDR1 and CDR2 encoded by the germline V gene are MNHEY and SVGAGI. The CDR3 measures 14 amino acids from cysteine to phenylalanine. CDR3 DNA is the only sequence kept; it has 42 bases, read in frame from the first base. The sequencer was an Illumina HiSeq 2500. Quantitative 5'-RACE with molecular barcodes was used to prepare TCR beta libraries. The authors' analysis ran thus. To identify disease-linked TCR variants, a new computational method was used, one built on a probabilistic model of VDJ rearrangement. TCRdb ran its own pipeline on the public reads, namely fastp trimming at Q25 and MiXCR clone calling, and kept in-frame beta chains. Identical CDR3 protein sequences are pooled into one entry, listed with their most common genes and DNA. TCRdb, not the original authors, processed these V and J calls. The table for this sample lists around 340,000 distinct CDR3 sequences; roughly 15% of them were counted only once. Of the sample, approximately 1% is held by the ten largest clones.

The clonotype was recovered from a male donor with ankylosing spondylitis or in good health (not recorded which). The chain is made from TRBV6-5 and TRBJ1-2, with 8 bases aligning to TRBD1. Sample: blood, either unsorted or a sorted T cell fraction (not recorded which). The nucleotide sequence reads as follows: TGTGCCAGCAGTTGGGGACAGGACCTTTACGACTACACCTTC. Its translation is CASSWGQDLYDYTF.